Listed here is a single TCR beta chain. No antigen is known for it. This entry belongs to a study of CD8 T cells in ankylosing spondylitis. The study's findings and limits: Ankylosing spondylitis blood appeared to carry a characteristic TCR beta motif of roughly eight highly homologous variants.

A single record per CDR3 protein comes from TCRdb applying MiXCR to the 5' RACE reads. Of 450,000 or so distinct CDR3 sequences detected, 25% to 30% appear once; the ten largest clones hold over 0.8%. The CDR3 consists of 14 residues. Germline loops: CDR1 SGHDN, CDR2 FVKESK. V lost 0 bases, J lost 10 bases, and 15 bases lay in between. V and J are TRBV14 and TRBJ1-1; D is undetermined. This clonotype was obtained from a male donor with ankylosing spondylitis. Specimen: blood, either unsorted or a sorted T cell fraction (not recorded which). The chain's CDR3 is CASSQDLAVSRAFF. CDR3 DNA sequence: TGTGCCAGCAGCCAAGATTTAGCCGTCTCGCGAGCTTTCTTT.